The 18 T cell receptor beta chains given below trace back to one sample, sequenced in a study of cytomegalovirus exposure and HLA in healthy donors (TCRdb year 2017). The library was made by the immunoSEQ multiplex PCR assay. TCRdb holds this immuneACCESS table with in-frame rearrangements only. Some clones are missing; in checked studies, unresolved V genes explain under half, and the rest has no known cause. The sample data list 110,000 or so clones, and roughly 88% of these were observed just once. Nearly 5% of the sample rests with the top ten. Sequencing input: PBMCs. These receptor sequences come from a man in his late teens or twenties in good health and CMV-seronegative.

This rearrangement joins TRBV29-1 to TRBJ2-7; 7 nucleotides line up with TRBD1. CDR3 length equals 10 residues. Per germline, CDR1 SQVTM and CDR2 ANQGSEA. V lost 8 bases to trimming and J lost 6 bases; unmatched junction nucleotides: 4. In DNA form, the CDR3 reads TGCAGCCCAGGGGGTGCCGAGCAGTACTTC. This encodes CSPGGAEQYF.

J is TRBJ1-1 and V is TRBV5-1; 8 bases match TRBD1. In germline, CDR1 is SGHRS, CDR2 YFSETQ. This CDR3 is 17 amino acids long. V dropped 0 bases and J dropped 4; count of bases not matched to a gene: 11. The DNA for the CDR3 is TGCGCCAGCAGCTTGGGTTCCGGACAGGGAGGGAGCACTGAAGCTTTCTTT. It is translated as CASSLGSGQGGSTEAFF.

The chain links TRBV4-1 to TRBJ2-3; TRBD1 might be the D (7 bases). This CDR3 is 18 amino acids long. V lost 1 base, J lost 0 bases, and 17 bases lay in between. Per the germline V gene, CDR1 is MGHRA and CDR2 is YSYEKL. The CDR3 spells CASSQALLTGTSTDTQYF. The CDR3 DNA reads TGCGCCAGCAGCCAAGCACTCTTGACAGGGACTAGCACAGATACGCAGTATTTT.

This chain uses TRBV5-1 with TRBJ2-1, with D possibly being TRBD1 (6 bases). This CDR3 comprises 13 residues. CDR1 SGHRS and CDR2 YFSETQ come from the germline V gene. V gave up 4 bases and J gave up 8 bases, with 13 bases separating them. The CDR3 bases are TGCGCCAGCAGCCTACAGGGTTTTGATGAGCAGTTCTTC. Translating it yields CASSLQGFDEQFF.

V and J are TRBV5-4 and TRBJ2-7; D is ambiguous. V lost 4 bases to trimming and J lost 4 bases, with 12 bases between them. The length of the CDR3 is 13 residues. Germline-derived CDR1 and CDR2 are SGHNT and YYREEE (reference sequence). The CDR3 loop is CASSPSGGYEQYF. In nucleotides, the CDR3 is TGTGCCAGCAGCCCGTCGGGTGGTTACGAGCAGTACTTC.

This clone was detected only once. The V and J genes are TRBV5-1 and TRBJ2-3; 8 nucleotides agree with TRBD1. This CDR3 has 16 amino acids. Losses at the gene ends were 4 bases for V and 3 bases for J; bases not matched to a gene: 10. Germline CDR1 SGHRS, CDR2 YFSETQ. Written as DNA, the CDR3 is TGCGCCAGCAGCATATCAGGGGGCTCAAGAACAGATACGCAGTATTTT. It encodes CASSISGGSRTDTQYF.

The V gene is TRBV6-1, the J gene TRBJ1-5; 8 bases are a match to TRBD1. CDR1 is MNHNS and CDR2 is SASEGT in the germline V gene. Trimming removed 6 bases from V and 6 bases from J; junction bases left unmatched: 10. CDR3 length: 15 residues. CDR3 sequence: CASSSDRGWGQPQHF. The CDR3 DNA sequence: TGTGCCAGCAGCTCCGACAGGGGATGGGGTCAGCCCCAGCATTTT.

CDR3 in DNA: TGTGCCAGCAGCTTAGGAGCTAGCGGTAATGAGCAGTTCTTC. Translating it yields CASSLGASGNEQFF. The gene calls are TRBV13 and TRBJ2-1, with 7 bases aligning to TRBD2. V dropped 0 bases and J dropped 7; count of bases not matched to a gene: 3. CDR3 length equals 14 residues. Germline CDR1 is PRHDT and CDR2 is FYEKMQ (reference sequence).

The gene calls are TRBV29-1 and TRBJ2-3, with 7 bases that match TRBD1. The V segment lost 4 bases and the J segment 0 bases; nucleotides outside the gene matches: 4. The CDR3 extends over 14 amino acids. Germline lookup yields CDR1 SQVTM and CDR2 ANQGSEA. CDR3 protein: CSVVGTVSTDTQYF. The CDR3 DNA reads as TGCAGCGTTGTAGGGACAGTAAGCACAGATACGCAGTATTTT.

Worth noting for this clone: The junction departs from the called germline gene at one end, perhaps through a read error. V is TRBV7-7 and J is TRBJ2-5; no clear D gene. Germline loops: CDR1 SSHAT, CDR2 FNYEAQ (reference sequence). This CDR3 has 19 residues. The CDR3 here is CASSPERKLLSVIQETQYF. The DNA of the CDR3 is TGTGCTAGCAGCCCCGAGAGGAAGCTTCTTTCCGTCATACAAGAGACCCAGTACTTC.

The chain joins TRBV10-3 to TRBJ2-5; TRBD2 aligns across 7 bases. Germline CDR1 and CDR2: ENHRY and SYGVKD. With V trimmed by 3 bases and J by 4 bases, 5 bases remained unmatched. This CDR3 region has 14 residues. This chain's CDR3 is CAISDGGGGETQYF. In DNA form, the CDR3 reads TGTGCCATCAGTGACGGCGGGGGAGGAGAGACCCAGTACTTC.

The chain carries TRBV18 and TRBJ2-1; maybe TRBD1 (5 bases). Germline V gene lookup returns CDR1 KGHSH and CDR2 LQKENI. CDR3 length equals 14 residues. V was shortened by 4 bases and J by 5 bases, with 12 bases between the two germline ends. CDR3 coding DNA: TGTGCCAGCTCACGTACACAGGCCGACAATGAGCAGTTCTTC. Its translation is CASSRTQADNEQFF.

This sequence joins TRBV30 and TRBJ2-3, with 9 nucleotides matching TRBD1. Looked up from germline, CDR1 is GTSNPN and CDR2 is SVGIG (reference sequence). This CDR3 spans 16 amino acids. V lost 0 bases to trimming and J lost 2 bases; unmatched junction nucleotides: 6. The CDR3 spells CAWSVDRTGVTDTQYF. The CDR3 bases are TGTGCCTGGAGTGTAGATCGGACAGGGGTCACAGATACGCAGTATTTT.

J is TRBJ1-3 and V is TRBV7-2; TRBD1 agrees at 7 bases. The V segment lost 4 bases and the J segment 3 bases; nucleotides outside the gene matches: 3. This CDR3 is built from 14 residues. The germline V gene has CDR1 SGHTA and CDR2 FQGNSA. The CDR3 coding sequence is TGTGCCAGCAGCTCCAGGGGGGATGGAAACACCATATATTTT. The encoded protein is CASSSRGDGNTIYF.

This chain joins TRBV5-1 and TRBJ2-1; unclear D gene. CDR1 is SGHRS and CDR2 is YFSETQ in the germline V gene. V lost 0 bases to trimming and J lost 5 bases, with 6 bases between them. The CDR3 is 13 amino acids. As DNA, the CDR3 is TGCGCCAGCAGCTTGGTCCTACACAATGAGCAGTTCTTC. Protein: CASSLVLHNEQFF.

V is TRBV6-5 and J is TRBJ1-2; 7 bases agree with TRBD1. The germline CDR1 and CDR2 sequences are MNHEY and SVGAGI. The CDR3 is 14 amino acids. J was trimmed by 5 bases and V by 6 bases; bases with no gene match: 9. Here the CDR3 reads CASRVQGWIYGYTF. CDR3 DNA sequence: TGTGCCAGCAGAGTACAGGGGTGGATTTATGGCTACACCTTC.

The CDR3 is CASSLQGQTYNEQFF. As DNA, the CDR3 is TGTGCCAGCAGCTTACAGGGGCAGACCTACAATGAGCAGTTCTTC. The chain couples TRBV11-1 to TRBJ2-1; a weak D match, TRBD1 (6 bases). The CDR3 consists of 15 residues. V lost 2 bases, J lost 2 bases, and 10 bases lay in between. CDR1 and CDR2 from the germline V gene are SGHAT and FQDESV (reference sequence). The full variable domain, its missing parts supplied by reference TRBV11-1 and TRBJ2-1, is EAEVAQSPRYKITEKSQAVAFWCDPISGHATLYWYRQILGQGPELLVQFQDESVVDDSQLPKDRFSAERLKGVDSTLKIQPAELGDSAMYLCASSLQGQTYNEQFFGPGTRLTVL.

The chain employs TRBV9 and TRBJ2-1; 10 nucleotides match TRBD2. The junction had 13 bases not matched to a gene; V was cut back by 0 bases and J by 7 bases. Germline V gene lookup returns CDR1 SGDLS and CDR2 YYNGEE. CDR3 length: 18 amino acids. DNA of the CDR3: TGTGCCAGCAGCGTAGGGGCTGGGGAGCGGGGGGGCCAAAATGAGCAGTTCTTC. This codes for CASSVGAGERGGQNEQFF.